The present entry profiles one T cell receptor beta chain with its context. No antigen is known for it. The data stem from a study of T cell responses to AZD1222 COVID-19 vaccine. Study details: Investigators merged groups given second doses at roughly 4 or roughly 12 weeks. Study results and limitations: Researchers report vaccine-associated CD4 TCRs spanning spike, with dominance at 160-218 and 743-854. Elevations in Spike-specific TCR breadth and depth followed administration of two AZD1222 doses.

Assay: immunoSEQ multiplex PCR; the TCRdb copy retains only in-frame clones and omits some. The table shows roughly 100,000 clones, with 88% occurring only once. This CDR3 has 18 amino acids. J gave up 8 bases and V 2 bases, and 17 bases lay outside the gene matches. Per germline, CDR1 SGHAT and CDR2 FQNNGV. The V gene is TRBV11-2, the J gene TRBJ2-3; 9 nucleotides match TRBD2. This TCR was sampled from an adult in good health. This specimen was peripheral blood, taken on day 0 of AZD1222 vaccination. In nucleotides, the CDR3 is TGTGCCAGCAGCTTAAGCTTCCAGCGGGGGGTGGGAGAGGGTACGCAGTATTTT. Translating gives CASSLSFQRGVGEGTQYF.